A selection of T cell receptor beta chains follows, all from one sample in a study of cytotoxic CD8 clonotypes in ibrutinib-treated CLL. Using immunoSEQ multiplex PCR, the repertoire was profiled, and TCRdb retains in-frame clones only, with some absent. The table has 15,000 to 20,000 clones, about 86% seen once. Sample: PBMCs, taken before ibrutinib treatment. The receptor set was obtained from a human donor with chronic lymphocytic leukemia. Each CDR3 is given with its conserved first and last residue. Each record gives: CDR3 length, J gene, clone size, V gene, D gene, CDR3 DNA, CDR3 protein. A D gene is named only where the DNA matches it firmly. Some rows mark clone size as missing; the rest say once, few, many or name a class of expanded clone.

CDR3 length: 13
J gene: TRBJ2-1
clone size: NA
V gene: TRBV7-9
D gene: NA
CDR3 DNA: TGTGCCAGCAGCTTAGGGGCCGAAAATGAGCAGTTCTTC
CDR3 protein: CASSLGAENEQFF

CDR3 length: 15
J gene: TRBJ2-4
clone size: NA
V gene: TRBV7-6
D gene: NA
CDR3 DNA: TGTGCCAGCAGCTTATTTATAGGCGGGCAGCACCTTCAGTACTTC
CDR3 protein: CASSLFIGGQHLQYF

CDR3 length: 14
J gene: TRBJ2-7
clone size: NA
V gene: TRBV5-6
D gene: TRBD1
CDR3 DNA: TGTGCCAGCAGCTCGACAGGGAATCCCTACGAGCAGTACTTC
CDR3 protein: CASSSTGNPYEQYF

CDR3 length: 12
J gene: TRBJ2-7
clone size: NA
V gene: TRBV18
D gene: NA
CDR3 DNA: TGTGCCAGCTCACCGGACATCTACGAGCAGTACTTC
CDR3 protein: CASSPDIYEQYF

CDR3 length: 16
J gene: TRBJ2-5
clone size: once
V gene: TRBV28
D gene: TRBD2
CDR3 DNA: TGTGCCAGCAGCTACTCGCGGGGGGCTAGACAAGAGACCCAGTACTTC
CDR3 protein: CASSYSRGARQETQYF

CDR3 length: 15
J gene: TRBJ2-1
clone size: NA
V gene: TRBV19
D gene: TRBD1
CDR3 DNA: TGTGCCAGTAGGTCATCGGGACAGGGTGACAATGAGCAGTTCTTC
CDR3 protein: CASRSSGQGDNEQFF

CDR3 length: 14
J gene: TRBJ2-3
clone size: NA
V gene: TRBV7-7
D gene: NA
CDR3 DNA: TGTGCTAGCAGCTTGAACGGGCAAGGAGATACGCAGTATTTT
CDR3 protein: CASSLNGQGDTQYF

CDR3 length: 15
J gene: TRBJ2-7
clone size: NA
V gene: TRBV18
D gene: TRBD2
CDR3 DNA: TGTGCCAGCTCACCCGAGCGGGAGGGACGGATCGAGCAGTACTTC
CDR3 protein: CASSPEREGRIEQYF

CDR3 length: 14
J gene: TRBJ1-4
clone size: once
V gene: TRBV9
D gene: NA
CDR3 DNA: TGTGCCAGCAGCGATAACAGGGTTGGTGAAAAACTGTTTTTT
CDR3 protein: CASSDNRVGEKLFF

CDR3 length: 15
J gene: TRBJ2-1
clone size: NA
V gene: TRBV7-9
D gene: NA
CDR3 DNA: TGTGCCAGCAGCCTGCGGACTGGCGAATTGAATGAGCAGTTCTTC
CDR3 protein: CASSLRTGELNEQFF

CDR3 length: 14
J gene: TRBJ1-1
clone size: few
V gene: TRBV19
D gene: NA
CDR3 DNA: TGTGCCAGTAGTATAGCCCGGGTCGGCACTGAAGCTTTCTTT
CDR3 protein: CASSIARVGTEAFF

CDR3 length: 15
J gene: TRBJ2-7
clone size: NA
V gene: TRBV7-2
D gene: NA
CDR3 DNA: TGTGCCAGCAGCTCCAGCCGGGATTCTACCTACGAGCAGTACTTC
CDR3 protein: CASSSSRDSTYEQYF

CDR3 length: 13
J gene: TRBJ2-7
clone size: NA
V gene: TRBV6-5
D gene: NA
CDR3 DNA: TGTGCCAGCAGTTACGACTACCGGTTTGTGCAGTACTTC
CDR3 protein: CASSYDYRFVQYF

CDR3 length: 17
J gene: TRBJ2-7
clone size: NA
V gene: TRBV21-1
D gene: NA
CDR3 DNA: TGTGCCAGCAGCAAAGTTTATTCGGAGACAGAAGCCTACGAGCAGTACTTC
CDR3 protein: CASSKVYSETEAYEQYF

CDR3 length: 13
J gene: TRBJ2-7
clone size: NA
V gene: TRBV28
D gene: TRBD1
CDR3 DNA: TGTGCCAGCCACGGACAGGGTTCCTACGAGCAGTACTTC
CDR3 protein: CASHGQGSYEQYF

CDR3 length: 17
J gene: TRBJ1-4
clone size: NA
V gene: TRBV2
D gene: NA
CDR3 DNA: TGTGCCAGCAGTGATGTGGGGGCATGGGTAACTAATGAAAAACTGTTTTTT
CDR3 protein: CASSDVGAWVTNEKLFF

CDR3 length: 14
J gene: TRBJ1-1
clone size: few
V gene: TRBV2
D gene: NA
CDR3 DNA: TGTGCCAGCAGTCTTACAGTGTCAGGCGCTGAAGCTTTCTTT
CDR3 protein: CASSLTVSGAEAFF

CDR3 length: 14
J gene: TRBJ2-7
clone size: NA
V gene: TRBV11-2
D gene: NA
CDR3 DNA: TGTGCCAGCAGCTTCGACAGGCTCAACTACGAGCAGTACTTC
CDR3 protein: CASSFDRLNYEQYF

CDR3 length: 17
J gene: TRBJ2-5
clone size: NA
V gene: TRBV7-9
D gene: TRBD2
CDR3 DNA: TGTGCCAGCAGCTCCGGCGGGACTAGCGGGAGGGCCGAGACCCAGTACTTC
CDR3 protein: CASSSGGTSGRAETQYF

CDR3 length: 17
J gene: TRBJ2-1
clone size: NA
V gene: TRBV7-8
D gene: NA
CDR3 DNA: TGTGCCAGCACCCCAAGACCCCCAGCGGGCGGAATCAATGAGCAGTTCTTC
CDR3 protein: CASTPRPPAGGINEQFF

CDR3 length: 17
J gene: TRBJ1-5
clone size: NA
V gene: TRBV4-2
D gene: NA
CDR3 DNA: TGTGCCAGCAGCCAAGAAGTGTGGGCAGGGACAAATCAGCCCCAGCATTTT
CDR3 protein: CASSQEVWAGTNQPQHF

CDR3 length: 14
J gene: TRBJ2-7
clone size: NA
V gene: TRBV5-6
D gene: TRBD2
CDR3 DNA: TGTGCCAGCAGCCGGGGGACTAGCGGGAGCGAGCAGTACTTC
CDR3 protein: CASSRGTSGSEQYF

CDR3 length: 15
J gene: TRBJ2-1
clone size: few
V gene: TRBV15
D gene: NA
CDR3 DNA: TGTGCCACCAGCGGTGGGAGGAGGCCGTCTAATGAGCAGTTCTTC
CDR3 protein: CATSGGRRPSNEQFF

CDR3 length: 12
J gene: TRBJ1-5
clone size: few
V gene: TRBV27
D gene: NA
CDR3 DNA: TGTGCCAGCAAACAGGGTGGTCAGCCCCAGCATTTT
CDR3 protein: CASKQGGQPQHF

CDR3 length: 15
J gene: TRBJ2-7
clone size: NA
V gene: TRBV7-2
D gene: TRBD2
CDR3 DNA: TGTGCCAGCAGCTTTAGCACTAGCGGGAGGACCGAGCAGTACTTC
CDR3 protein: CASSFSTSGRTEQYF

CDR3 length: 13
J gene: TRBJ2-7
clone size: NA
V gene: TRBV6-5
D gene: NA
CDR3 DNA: TGTGCCAGCAGCCGGGACCCCGACTACGAGCAGTACTTC
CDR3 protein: CASSRDPDYEQYF

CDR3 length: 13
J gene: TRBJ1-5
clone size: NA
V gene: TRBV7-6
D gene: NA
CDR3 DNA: TGTGCCAGCAGTAAGGCAGGGAGACAGCCCCAGCATTTT
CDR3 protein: CASSKAGRQPQHF

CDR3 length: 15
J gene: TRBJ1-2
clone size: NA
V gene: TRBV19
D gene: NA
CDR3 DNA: TGTGCCAGTAGTATAGATCAGGCAGCTAACTATGGCTACACCTTC
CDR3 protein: CASSIDQAANYGYTF

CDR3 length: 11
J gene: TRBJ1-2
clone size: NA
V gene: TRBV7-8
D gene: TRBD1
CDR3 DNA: TGTGCCAGCAGCCCTGGACAGGGGCAGACCTTC
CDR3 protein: CASSPGQGQTF

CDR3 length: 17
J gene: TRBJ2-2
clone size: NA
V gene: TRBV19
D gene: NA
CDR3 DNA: TGTGCCAGTAGTATAGCGGCAGGGCCTTGGGGCACCGGGGAGCTGTTTTTT
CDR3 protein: CASSIAAGPWGTGELFF

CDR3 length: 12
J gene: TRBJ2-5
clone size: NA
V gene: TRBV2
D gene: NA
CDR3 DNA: TGTGCCAGCAGTGCGGGCCAAGAGACCCAGTACTTC
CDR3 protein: CASSAGQETQYF

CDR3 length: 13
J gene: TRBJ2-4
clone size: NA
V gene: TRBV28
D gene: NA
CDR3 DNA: TGTGCCAGCAGACAGGGTGCCAAAAACATTCAGTACTTC
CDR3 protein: CASRQGAKNIQYF

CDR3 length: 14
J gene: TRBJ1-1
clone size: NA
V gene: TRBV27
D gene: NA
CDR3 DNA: TGTGCCAGCAGGGCAATGAGGGTGGGCACTGAAGCTTTCTTT
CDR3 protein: CASRAMRVGTEAFF

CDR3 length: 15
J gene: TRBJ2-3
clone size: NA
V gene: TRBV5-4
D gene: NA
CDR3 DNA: TGTGCCAGCAGCTCTCAGGGATCTAGCACAGATACGCAGTATTTT
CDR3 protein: CASSSQGSSTDTQYF

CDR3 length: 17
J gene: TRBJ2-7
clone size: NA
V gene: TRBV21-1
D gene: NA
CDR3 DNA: TGTGCCAGCAGCAAAGGATTCCGGGACAGAAGCTCCTACGAGCAGTACTTC
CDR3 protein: CASSKGFRDRSSYEQYF

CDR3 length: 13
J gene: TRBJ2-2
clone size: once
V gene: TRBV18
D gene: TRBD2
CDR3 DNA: TGTGCCAGCTCCCCTAGCGGCACCGGGGAGCTGTTTTTT
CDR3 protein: CASSPSGTGELFF

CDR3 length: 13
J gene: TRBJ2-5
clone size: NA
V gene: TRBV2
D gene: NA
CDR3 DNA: TGTGCCAGCTTAATTGATTCAAAAGAGACCCAGTACTTC
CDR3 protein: CASLIDSKETQYF

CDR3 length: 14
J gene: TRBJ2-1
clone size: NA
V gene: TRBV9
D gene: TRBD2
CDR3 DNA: TGTGCCAGCAGCGGATTTAGCGGGGCCAATGAGCAGTTCTTC
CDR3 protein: CASSGFSGANEQFF

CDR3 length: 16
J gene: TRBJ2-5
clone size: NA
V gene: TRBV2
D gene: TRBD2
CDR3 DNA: TGTGCCAGCAGGCTGACTAGCGGGAGCATGGGGGAGACCCAGTACTTC
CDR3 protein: CASRLTSGSMGETQYF

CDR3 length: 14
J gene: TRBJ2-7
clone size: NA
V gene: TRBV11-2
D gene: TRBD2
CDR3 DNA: TGTGCCAGCAGCTTAGGAGCGGGGACCTACGAGCAGTACTTC
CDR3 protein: CASSLGAGTYEQYF

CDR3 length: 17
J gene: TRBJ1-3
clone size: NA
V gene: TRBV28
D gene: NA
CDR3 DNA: TGTGCCAGCAGTTTAGTCGCGGGGGGAAAGGCTGGAAACACCATATATTTT
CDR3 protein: CASSLVAGGKAGNTIYF

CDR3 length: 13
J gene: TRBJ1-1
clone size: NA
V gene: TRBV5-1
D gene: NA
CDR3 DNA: TGCGCCAGCAGCTTCAGTCGGAACACTGAAGCTTTCTTT
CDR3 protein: CASSFSRNTEAFF

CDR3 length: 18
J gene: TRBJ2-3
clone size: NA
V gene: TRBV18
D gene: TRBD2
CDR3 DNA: TGTGCCAGCTCACCACTGGGACTAGCGGGAAAAAAGGACGGTACGCAGTATTTT
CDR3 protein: CASSPLGLAGKKDGTQYF

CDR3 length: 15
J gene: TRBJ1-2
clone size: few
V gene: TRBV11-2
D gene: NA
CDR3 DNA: TGTGCCAGCAGCTCCAACCTCGGGGGGGGCCTTGGCTACACCTTC
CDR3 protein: CASSSNLGGGLGYTF

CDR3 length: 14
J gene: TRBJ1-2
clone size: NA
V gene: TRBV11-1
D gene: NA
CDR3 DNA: TGTGCCAGCAGCTTAGAATCGGGGGGTCTCGGCTACACCTTC
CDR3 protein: CASSLESGGLGYTF

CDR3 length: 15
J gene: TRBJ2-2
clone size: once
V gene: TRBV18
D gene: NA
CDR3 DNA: TGTGCCAGCTCACCACAGAAGGGTGCGGCCGGGGAGCTGTTTTTT
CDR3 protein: CASSPQKGAAGELFF

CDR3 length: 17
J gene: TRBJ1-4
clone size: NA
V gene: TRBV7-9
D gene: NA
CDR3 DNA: TGTGCCAGCAGCTTAACTTACAGGAGCTCAACTAATGAAAAACTGTTTTTT
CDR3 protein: CASSLTYRSSTNEKLFF

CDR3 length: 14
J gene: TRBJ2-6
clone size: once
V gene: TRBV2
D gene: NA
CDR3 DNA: TGTGCCAGCAGTGAACAGCGCGGGGCCAACGTCCTGACTTTC
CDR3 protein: CASSEQRGANVLTF

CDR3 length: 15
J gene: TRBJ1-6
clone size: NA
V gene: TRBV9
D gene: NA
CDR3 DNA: TGTGCCAGCAGCGTAGGGGTTCCGGGCCAAGGAGCCCTCCACTTT
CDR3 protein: CASSVGVPGQGALHF

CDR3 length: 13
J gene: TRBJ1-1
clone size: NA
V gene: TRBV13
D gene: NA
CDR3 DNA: TGTGCCAGCAGCTCGCCCGGGGGGCTGGAAGCTTTCTTT
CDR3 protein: CASSSPGGLEAFF

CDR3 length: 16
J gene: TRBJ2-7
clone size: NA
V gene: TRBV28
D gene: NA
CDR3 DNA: TGTGCCAGCAGTTCTCCCGGGACCCCCCTTCCTTTCGAGCAGTACTTC
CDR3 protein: CASSSPGTPLPFEQYF